The subject of this entry is one TCR beta chain. The CDR3 has 10 residues. The V and J ends lost 3 bases and 5 bases respectively, with 4 bases between them. Germline lookup yields CDR1 DFQATT and CDR2 SNEGSKA (reference sequence). The treatment is: around 19 received Ad26.COV2.S at low or high dose, single or two shots; five or six received placebo; per-sample allocation not given. Sampling was performed 63 days after the first vaccine or placebo injection. These data originate in a study of Ad26.COV2.S vaccination and SARS-CoV-2 variants. TCRdb's copy holds only in-frame clones and misses some; the assay was immunoSEQ multiplex PCR. The table lists some 270,000 clones, 87% of them singletons, with under 3% in the top ten.

The rearrangement links TRBV20-1 to TRBJ1-2; D call uncertain. The sequencing used peripheral blood, collected in a trial of Ad26.COV2.S vaccine versus placebo. This clonotype originated in a person between 18 and 59 years old who received the Ad26.COV2.S COVID-19 vaccine or a placebo. CDR3 in DNA: TGCAGTGCTAGCCAGTATGGCTACACCTTC. Translating gives CSASQYGYTF.